This TCR beta chain was recovered during a study of T cells after posttransplantation cyclophosphamide. Study-wide results and caveats: Donor-recipient repertoire similarity was low at 1-2 months, rising over year one.

Libraries were prepared by immunoSEQ multiplex PCR; TCRdb keeps only in-frame clonotypes and omits some of them. This sample has about 14,000 clones; around 74% occur once, and the top ten carry under 1.5%. Concerning this clone: Antigen: not known.

The TCR was taken from a man aged 50 or older. Sequences were obtained from memory CD4+ T cells sorted from PBMCs.

CDR3 residues: CASSMAGGELQPQHF. The CDR3 bases are TGTGCCAGTAGTATGGCAGGGGGCGAGTTACAGCCCCAGCATTTT. The chain has TRBV19 and TRBJ1-5, with 8 bases fitting TRBD1. CDR3 length equals 15 residues. Germline V gene sequence: CDR1 LNHDA, CDR2 SQIVND (reference sequence). V gave up 3 bases and J gave up 7 bases; unmatched junction bases: 8.